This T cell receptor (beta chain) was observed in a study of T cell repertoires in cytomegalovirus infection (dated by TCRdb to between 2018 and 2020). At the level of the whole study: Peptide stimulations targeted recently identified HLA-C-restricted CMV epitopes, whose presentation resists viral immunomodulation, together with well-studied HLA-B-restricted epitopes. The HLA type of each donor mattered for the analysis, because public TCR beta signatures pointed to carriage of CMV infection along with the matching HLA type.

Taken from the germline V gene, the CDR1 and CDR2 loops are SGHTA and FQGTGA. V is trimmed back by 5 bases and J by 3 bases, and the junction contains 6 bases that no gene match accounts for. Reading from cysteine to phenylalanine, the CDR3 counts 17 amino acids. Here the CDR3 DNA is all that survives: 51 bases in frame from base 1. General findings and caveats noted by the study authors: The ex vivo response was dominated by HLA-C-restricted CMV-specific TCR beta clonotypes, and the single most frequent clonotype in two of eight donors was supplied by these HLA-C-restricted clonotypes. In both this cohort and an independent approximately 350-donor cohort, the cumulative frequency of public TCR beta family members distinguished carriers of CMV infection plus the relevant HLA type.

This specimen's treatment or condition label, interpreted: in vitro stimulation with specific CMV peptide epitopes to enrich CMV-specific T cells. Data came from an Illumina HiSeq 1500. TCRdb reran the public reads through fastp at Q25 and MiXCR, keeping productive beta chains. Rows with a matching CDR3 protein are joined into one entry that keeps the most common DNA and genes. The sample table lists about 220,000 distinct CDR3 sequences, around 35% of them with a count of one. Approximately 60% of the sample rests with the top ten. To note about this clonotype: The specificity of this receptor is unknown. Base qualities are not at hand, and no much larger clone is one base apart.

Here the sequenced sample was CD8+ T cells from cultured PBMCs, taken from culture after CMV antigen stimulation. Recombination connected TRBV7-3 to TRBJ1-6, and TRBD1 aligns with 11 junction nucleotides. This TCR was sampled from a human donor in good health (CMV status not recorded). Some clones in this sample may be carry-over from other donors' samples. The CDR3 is CASSVSGTGGYNSPLHF. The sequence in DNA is TGTGCCAGCAGCGTCTCCGGGACAGGGGGCTATAATTCACCCCTCCACTTT.